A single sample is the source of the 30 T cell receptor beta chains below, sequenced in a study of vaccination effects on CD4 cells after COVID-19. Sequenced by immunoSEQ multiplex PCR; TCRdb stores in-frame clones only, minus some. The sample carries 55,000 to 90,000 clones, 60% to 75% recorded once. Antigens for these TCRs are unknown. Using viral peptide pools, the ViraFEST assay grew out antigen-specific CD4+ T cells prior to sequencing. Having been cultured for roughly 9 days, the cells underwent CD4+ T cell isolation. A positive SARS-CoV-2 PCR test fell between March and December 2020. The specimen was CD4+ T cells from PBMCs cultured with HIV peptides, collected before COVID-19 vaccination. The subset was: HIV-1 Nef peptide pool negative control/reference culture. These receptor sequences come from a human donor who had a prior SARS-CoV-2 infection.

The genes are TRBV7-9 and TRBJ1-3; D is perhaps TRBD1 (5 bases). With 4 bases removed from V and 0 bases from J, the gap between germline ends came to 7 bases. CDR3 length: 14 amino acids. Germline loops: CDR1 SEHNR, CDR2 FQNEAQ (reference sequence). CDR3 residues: CASSSGGSGNTIYF. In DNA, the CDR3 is TGTGCCAGCAGCTCGGGGGGCTCTGGAAACACCATATATTTT.

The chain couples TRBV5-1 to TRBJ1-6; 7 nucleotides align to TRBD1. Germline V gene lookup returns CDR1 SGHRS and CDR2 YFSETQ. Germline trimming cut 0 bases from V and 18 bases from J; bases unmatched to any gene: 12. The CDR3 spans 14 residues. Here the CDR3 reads CASSLDPGGKSRHF. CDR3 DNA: TGCGCCAGCAGCTTGGATCCAGGGGGGAAGAGTCGCCACTTT.

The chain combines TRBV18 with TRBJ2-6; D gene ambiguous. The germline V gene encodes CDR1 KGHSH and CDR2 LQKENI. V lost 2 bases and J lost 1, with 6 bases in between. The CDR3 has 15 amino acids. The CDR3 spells CASSPGPSGANVLTF. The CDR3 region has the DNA TGTGCCAGCTCACCAGGGCCATCTGGGGCCAACGTCCTGACTTTC. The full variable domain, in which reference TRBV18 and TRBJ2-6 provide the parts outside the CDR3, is NAGVMQNPRHLVRRRGQEARLRCSPMKGHSHVYWYRQLPEEGLKFMVYLQKENIIDESGMPKERFSAEFPKEGPSILRIQQVVRGDSAAYFCASSPGPSGANVLTFGAGSRLTVL.

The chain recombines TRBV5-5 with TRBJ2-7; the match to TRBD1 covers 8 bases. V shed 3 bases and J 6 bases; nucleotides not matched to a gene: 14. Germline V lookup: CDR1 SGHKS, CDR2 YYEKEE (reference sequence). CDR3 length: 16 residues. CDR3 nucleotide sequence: TGTGCCAGCAGCTCCCAGGGGGCGAGGGGGTTGCTCGAGCAGTACTTC. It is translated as CASSSQGARGLLEQYF. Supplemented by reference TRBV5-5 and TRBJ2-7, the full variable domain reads DAGVTQSPTHLIKTRGQQVTLRCSPISGHKSVSWYQQVLGQGPQFIFQYYEKEERGRGNFPDRFSARQFPNYSSELNVNALLLGDSALYLCASSSQGARGLLEQYFGPGTRLTVT.

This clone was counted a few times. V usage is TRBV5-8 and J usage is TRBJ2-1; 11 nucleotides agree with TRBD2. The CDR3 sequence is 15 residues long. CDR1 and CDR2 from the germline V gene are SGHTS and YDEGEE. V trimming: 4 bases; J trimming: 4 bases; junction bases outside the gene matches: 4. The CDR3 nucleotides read TGTGCCAGCAGCGAAGGGACTAGCGGATACAATGAGCAGTTCTTC. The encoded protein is CASSEGTSGYNEQFF.

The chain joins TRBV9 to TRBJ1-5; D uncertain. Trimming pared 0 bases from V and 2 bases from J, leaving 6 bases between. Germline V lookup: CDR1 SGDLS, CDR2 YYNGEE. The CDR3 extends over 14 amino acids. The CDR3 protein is CASSVGLGNQPQHF. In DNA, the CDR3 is TGTGCCAGCAGCGTAGGGTTAGGCAATCAGCCCCAGCATTTT.

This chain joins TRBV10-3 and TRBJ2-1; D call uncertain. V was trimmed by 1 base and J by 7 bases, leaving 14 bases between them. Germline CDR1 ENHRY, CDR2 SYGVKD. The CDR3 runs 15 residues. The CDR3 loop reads CAISELPTSMNEQFF. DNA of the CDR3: TGTGCCATCAGTGAGTTACCCACCTCCATGAATGAGCAGTTCTTC.

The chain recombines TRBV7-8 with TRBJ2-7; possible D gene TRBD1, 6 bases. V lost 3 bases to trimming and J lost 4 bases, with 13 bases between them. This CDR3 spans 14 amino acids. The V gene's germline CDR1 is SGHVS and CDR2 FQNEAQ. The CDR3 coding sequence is TGTGCCAGCAGCTTCCGGACAGCCGCTTACGAGCAGTACTTC. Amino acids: CASSFRTAAYEQYF.

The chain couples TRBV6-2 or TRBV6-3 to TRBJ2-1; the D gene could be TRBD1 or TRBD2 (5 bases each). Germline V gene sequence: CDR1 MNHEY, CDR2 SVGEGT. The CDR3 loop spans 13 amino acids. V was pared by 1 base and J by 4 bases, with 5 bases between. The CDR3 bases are TGTGCCAGCAGTTACTGGGGGTACAATGAGCAGTTCTTC. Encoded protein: CASSYWGYNEQFF.

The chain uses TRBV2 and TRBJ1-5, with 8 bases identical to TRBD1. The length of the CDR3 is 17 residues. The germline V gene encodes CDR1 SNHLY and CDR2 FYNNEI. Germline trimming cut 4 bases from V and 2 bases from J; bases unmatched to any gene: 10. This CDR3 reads CASSVDRTGWGNQPQHF. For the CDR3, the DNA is TGTGCCAGCAGTGTTGATCGGACAGGGTGGGGCAATCAGCCCCAGCATTTT.

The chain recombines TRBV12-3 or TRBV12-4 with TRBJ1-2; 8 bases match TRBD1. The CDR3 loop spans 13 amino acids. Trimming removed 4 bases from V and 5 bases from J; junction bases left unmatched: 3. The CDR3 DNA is TGTGCCAGCAGTTACGGACAGGGTTATGGCTACACCTTC. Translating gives CASSYGQGYGYTF.

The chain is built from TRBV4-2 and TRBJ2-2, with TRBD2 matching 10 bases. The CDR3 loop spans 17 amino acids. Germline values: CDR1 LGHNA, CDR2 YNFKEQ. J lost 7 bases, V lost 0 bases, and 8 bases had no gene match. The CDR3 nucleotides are TGTGCCAGCAGCCAAGATAGTCAGCGGGGGGGCTTCGGGGAGCTGTTTTTT. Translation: CASSQDSQRGGFGELFF.

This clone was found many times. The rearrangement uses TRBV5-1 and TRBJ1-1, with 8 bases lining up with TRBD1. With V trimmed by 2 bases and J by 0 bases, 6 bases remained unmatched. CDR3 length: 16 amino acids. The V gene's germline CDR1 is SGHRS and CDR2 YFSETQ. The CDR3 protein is CASSLLPGQVNTEAFF. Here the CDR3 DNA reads TGCGCCAGCAGCTTACTGCCGGGACAGGTGAACACTGAAGCTTTCTTT.

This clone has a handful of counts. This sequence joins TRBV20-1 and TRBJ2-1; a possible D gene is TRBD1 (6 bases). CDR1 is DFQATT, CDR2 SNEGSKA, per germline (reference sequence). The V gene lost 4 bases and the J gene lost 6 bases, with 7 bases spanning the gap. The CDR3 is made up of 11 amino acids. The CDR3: CSATGANEQFF. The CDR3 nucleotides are TGCAGTGCTACAGGGGCCAATGAGCAGTTCTTC.

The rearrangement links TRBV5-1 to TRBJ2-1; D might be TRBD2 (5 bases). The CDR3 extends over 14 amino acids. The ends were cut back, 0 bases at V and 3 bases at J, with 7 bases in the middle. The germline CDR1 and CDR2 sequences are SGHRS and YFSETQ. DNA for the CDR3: TGCGCCAGCAGCTTGGGAGGGCTCTACAATGAGCAGTTCTTC. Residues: CASSLGGLYNEQFF.

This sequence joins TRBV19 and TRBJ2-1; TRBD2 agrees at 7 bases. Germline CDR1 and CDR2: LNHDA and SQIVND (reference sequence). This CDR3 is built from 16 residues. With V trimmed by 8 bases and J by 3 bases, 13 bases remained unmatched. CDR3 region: CASQARPSGHYNEQFF. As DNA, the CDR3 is TGTGCCAGTCAGGCACGCCCTAGCGGACACTACAATGAGCAGTTCTTC.

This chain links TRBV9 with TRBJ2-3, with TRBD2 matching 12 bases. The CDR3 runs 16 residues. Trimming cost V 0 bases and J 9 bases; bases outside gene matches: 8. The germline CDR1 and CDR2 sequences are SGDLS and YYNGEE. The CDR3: CASSVVPSGRGTTQYF. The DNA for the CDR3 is TGTGCCAGCAGCGTAGTACCTAGCGGGAGGGGTACAACGCAGTATTTT.

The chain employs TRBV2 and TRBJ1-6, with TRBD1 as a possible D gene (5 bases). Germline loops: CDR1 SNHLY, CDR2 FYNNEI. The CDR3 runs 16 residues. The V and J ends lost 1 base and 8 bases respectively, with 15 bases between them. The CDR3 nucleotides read TGTGCCAGCAGTGAAGTAAGGGGCGCCGTTTATTCACCCCTCCACTTT. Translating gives CASSEVRGAVYSPLHF.

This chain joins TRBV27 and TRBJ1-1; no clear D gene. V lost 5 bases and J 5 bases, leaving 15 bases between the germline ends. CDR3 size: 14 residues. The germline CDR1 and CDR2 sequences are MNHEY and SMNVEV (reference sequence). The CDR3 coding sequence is TGTGCCAGCAGTACCCGGGTCTGGGATACTGAAGCTTTCTTT. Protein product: CASSTRVWDTEAFF.

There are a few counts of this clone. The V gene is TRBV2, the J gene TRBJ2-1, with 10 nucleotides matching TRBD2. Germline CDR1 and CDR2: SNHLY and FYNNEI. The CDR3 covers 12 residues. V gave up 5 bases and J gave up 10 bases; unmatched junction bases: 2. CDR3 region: CASSRTSGEQFF. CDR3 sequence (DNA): TGTGCCAGCAGTCGGACTAGCGGAGAGCAGTTCTTC. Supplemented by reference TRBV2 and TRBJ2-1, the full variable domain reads EPEVTQTPSHQVTQMGQEVILRCVPISNHLYFYWYRQILGQKVEFLVSFYNNEISEKSEIFDDQFSVERPDGSNFTLKIRSTKLEDSAMYFCASSRTSGEQFFGPGTRLTVL.

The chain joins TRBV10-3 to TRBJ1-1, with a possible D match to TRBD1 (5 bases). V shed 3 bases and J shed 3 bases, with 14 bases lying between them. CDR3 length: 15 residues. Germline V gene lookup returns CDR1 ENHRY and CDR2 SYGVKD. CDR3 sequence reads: CAISEWGGGDTEAFF. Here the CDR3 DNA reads TGTGCCATCAGTGAATGGGGCGGTGGGGACACTGAAGCTTTCTTT.

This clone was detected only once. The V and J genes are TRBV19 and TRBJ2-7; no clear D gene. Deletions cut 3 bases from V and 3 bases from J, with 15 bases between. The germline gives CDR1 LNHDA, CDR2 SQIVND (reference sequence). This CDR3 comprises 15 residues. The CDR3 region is CASSMNGAGLYEQYF. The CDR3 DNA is TGTGCCAGTAGTATGAATGGTGCAGGTCTCTACGAGCAGTACTTC.

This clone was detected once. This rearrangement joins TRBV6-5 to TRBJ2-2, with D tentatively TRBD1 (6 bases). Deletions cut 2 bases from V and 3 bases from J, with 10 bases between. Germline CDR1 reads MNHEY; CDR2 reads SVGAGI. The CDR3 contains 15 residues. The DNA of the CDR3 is TGTGCCAGCAGTTACGGGGGCCTGGACACCGGGGAGCTGTTTTTT. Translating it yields CASSYGGLDTGELFF.

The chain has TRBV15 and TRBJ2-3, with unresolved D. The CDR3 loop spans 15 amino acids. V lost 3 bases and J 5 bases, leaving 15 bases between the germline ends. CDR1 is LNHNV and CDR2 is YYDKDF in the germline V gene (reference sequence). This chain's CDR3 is CATSRVHALGDTQYF. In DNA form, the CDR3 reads TGTGCCACCAGCAGGGTCCACGCCCTGGGAGATACGCAGTATTTT.

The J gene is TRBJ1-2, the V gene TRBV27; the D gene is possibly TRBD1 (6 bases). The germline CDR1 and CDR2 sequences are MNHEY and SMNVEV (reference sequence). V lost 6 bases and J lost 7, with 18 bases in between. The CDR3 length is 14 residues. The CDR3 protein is CASSRDTGEGGYTF. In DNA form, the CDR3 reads TGTGCCAGCAGCCGGGACACGGGGGAGGGTGGCTACACCTTC.

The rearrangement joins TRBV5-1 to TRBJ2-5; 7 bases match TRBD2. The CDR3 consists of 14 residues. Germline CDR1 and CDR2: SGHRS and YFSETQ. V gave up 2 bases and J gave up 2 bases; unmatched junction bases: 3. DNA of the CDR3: TGCGCCAGCAGCTTATCTAGCGGTCAAGAGACCCAGTACTTC. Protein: CASSLSSGQETQYF.

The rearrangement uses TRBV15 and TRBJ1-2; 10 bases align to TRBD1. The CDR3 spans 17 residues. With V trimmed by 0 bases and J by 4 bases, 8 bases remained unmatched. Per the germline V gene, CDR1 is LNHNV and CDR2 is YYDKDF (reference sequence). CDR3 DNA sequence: TGTGCCACCAGCAGAGATCGGACAGGGGGAACCATCTATGGCTACACCTTC. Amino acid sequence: CATSRDRTGGTIYGYTF.

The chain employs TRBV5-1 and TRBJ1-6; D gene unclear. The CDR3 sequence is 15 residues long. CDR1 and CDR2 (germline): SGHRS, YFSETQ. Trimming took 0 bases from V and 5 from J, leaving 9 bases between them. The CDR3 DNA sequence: TGCGCCAGCAGCTTGGCCTCGATGGATAATTCACCCCTCCACTTT. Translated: CASSLASMDNSPLHF.

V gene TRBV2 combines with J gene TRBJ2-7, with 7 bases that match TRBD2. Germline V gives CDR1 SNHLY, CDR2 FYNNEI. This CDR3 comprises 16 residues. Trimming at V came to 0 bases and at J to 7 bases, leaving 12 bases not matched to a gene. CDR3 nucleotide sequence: TGTGCCAGCAGTGAAGCAGCGGGTCTAGCGGTAGGGGAGCAGTACTTC. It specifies CASSEAAGLAVGEQYF. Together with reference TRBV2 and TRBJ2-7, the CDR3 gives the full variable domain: EPEVTQTPSHQVTQMGQEVILRCVPISNHLYFYWYRQILGQKVEFLVSFYNNEISEKSEIFDDQFSVERPDGSNFTLKIRSTKLEDSAMYFCASSEAAGLAVGEQYFGPGTRLTVT.

CDR3 sequence (DNA): TGTGCCAGCAGCGCCCGACAGGGGCACTCTGGCTACACCTTC. Translation: CASSARQGHSGYTF. J is TRBJ1-2 and V is TRBV3-1 (or the pseudogene TRBV3-2); 8 positions agree with TRBD1. This CDR3 spans 14 amino acids. Germline V gene lookup returns CDR1 LGHDT and CDR2 YNNKEL (reference sequence). With V trimmed by 5 bases and J by 7 bases, 9 bases remained unmatched.